What follows are 16 T cell receptor beta chains derived from one specimen sequenced in a study of graft-versus-host responses after intestinal transplantation. Which antigens these TCRs recognize remains unknown. The data were produced by immunoSEQ multiplex PCR, yet TCRdb's version contains in-frame clones alone and is incomplete. In the table there are roughly 120,000 clones, about nine tenths of which are singletons. The sample consisted of unstimulated CD4+ T cells sorted from spleen or lymph node cells, taken before intestinal transplant. The receptor set was obtained from a human donor who received an intestinal transplant.

In DNA form, the CDR3 reads TGTGCCAGCAGCCCTCGGACAGGGCTGGGGAACACTGAAGCTTTCTTT. Translated, it gives CASSPRTGLGNTEAFF. J is TRBJ1-1 and V is TRBV9; TRBD1 aligns across 8 bases. Trimming cost V 4 bases and J 1 base; bases outside gene matches: 9. Per germline, CDR1 SGDLS and CDR2 YYNGEE. The CDR3 loop spans 16 amino acids.

The genes are TRBV27 and TRBJ2-5; D is unclear. The ends were cut back, 3 bases at V and 0 bases at J, with 8 bases in the middle. The CDR3 extends over 14 amino acids. Germline values: CDR1 MNHEY, CDR2 SMNVEV (reference sequence). CDR3 sequence reads: CASSFLNNQETQYF. The CDR3 bases are TGTGCCAGCAGTTTTCTCAACAACCAAGAGACCCAGTACTTC.

The chain carries TRBV28 and TRBJ2-3; D call uncertain. There are 13 residues in the CDR3. Germline V gene sequence: CDR1 MDHEN, CDR2 SYDVKM. V lost 4 bases and J 2 bases, leaving 7 bases between the germline ends. The CDR3: CASSSRFTDTQYF. CDR3 bases: TGTGCCAGCAGTTCGAGATTCACAGATACGCAGTATTTT. The full variable domain, completed using reference TRBV28 and TRBJ2-3, is DVKVTQSSRYLVKRTGEKVFLECVQDMDHENMFWYRQDPGLGLRLIYFSYDVKMKEKGDIPEGYSVSREKKERFSLILESASTNQTSMYLCASSSRFTDTQYFGPGTRLTVL.

The CDR3 bases are TGCGCCAGCAGTGAGCGCGGGACAGGGAACCATGAGCAGTTCTTC. Translation gives CASSERGTGNHEQFF. The V gene is TRBV10-1, the J gene TRBJ2-1, with 9 bases matching TRBD1. The CDR3 is 15 residues long. Germline V gene sequence: CDR1 WNHNN, CDR2 SYGVQD (reference sequence). Losses at the gene ends were 2 bases for V and 8 bases for J; bases not matched to a gene: 7.

This chain uses TRBV28 with TRBJ2-7; TRBD2 matches 13 bases. The V and J ends lost 5 bases and 4 bases, in that order; junction bases with no gene match: 5. CDR1 MDHEN and CDR2 SYDVKM come from the germline V gene. This CDR3 is built from 15 residues. This CDR3 is CASSRTSGRAYEQYF. Written as DNA, the CDR3 is TGTGCCAGCAGTAGAACTAGCGGGAGGGCGTACGAGCAGTACTTC.

The chain recombines TRBV15 with TRBJ1-1; D not certain. CDR3 length equals 15 residues. Trimming took off 4 bases at V and 4 bases at J, with 16 bases between the two ends. In germline, CDR1 is LNHNV, CDR2 YYDKDF (reference sequence). The CDR3 region has the DNA TGTGCCACCAGCAAAAGCGCCCCTCGTGGCACTGAAGCTTTCTTT. It encodes CATSKSAPRGTEAFF.

The J gene is TRBJ2-3, the V gene TRBV7-3; 12 positions agree with TRBD2. The germline V gene has CDR1 SGHTA and CDR2 FQGTGA. The V gene end was trimmed by 5 bases and the J gene end by 2 bases; junction bases not matched to a gene: 2. The CDR3 length is 15 residues. The CDR3 nucleotides are TGTGCCAGCAGCCGACTAGCGGGGGACACAGATACGCAGTATTTT. Amino acid sequence: CASSRLAGDTDTQYF. Based on the CDR3 plus reference TRBV7-3 and TRBJ2-3, the full variable domain is GAGVSQTPSNKVTEKGKYVELRCDPISGHTALYWYRQSLGQGPEFLIYFQGTGAADDSGLPNDRFFAVRPEGSVSTLKIQRTERGDSAVYLCASSRLAGDTDTQYFGPGTRLTVL.

This clone was counted a single time. The chain couples TRBV5-1 to TRBJ1-1, with 7 bases matching TRBD1. CDR1 is SGHRS and CDR2 is YFSETQ in the germline V gene. The CDR3 has 14 residues. The trim removed 3 bases at V and 1 base at J, leaving 3 bases unmatched. CDR3 in DNA: TGCGCCAGCAGCTCGACAGGGACGAACACTGAAGCTTTCTTT. This encodes CASSSTGTNTEAFF.

The rearrangement joins TRBV7-9 to TRBJ2-1; TRBD2 matches 7 bases. The CDR3 loop spans 15 amino acids. Germline CDR1 and CDR2: SEHNR and FQNEAQ (reference sequence). The V and J ends lost 6 bases and 5 bases, in that order; junction bases with no gene match: 10. The chain's CDR3 is CASRRPGTTNNEQFF. CDR3 in DNA: TGTGCCAGCAGACGTCCCGGGACTACAAACAATGAGCAGTTCTTC.

This chain's CDR3 is CASSRDRGFEKLFF. DNA of the CDR3: TGTGCCAGCAGCCGGGACAGGGGTTTTGAAAAACTGTTTTTT. The V gene is TRBV5-6, the J gene TRBJ1-4; 10 bases are shared with TRBD1. The V and J ends lost 4 bases and 7 bases, in that order; junction bases with no gene match: 4. The germline gives CDR1 SGHDT, CDR2 YYEEEE. The CDR3 is 14 residues long.

V usage is TRBV4-1 and J usage is TRBJ2-3, with 8 bases fitting TRBD1. CDR1 is MGHRA, CDR2 YSYEKL, per germline. J lost 0 bases, V lost 2 bases, and 7 bases had no gene match. The CDR3 loop spans 17 amino acids. The CDR3 is CASSQLDRGRSTDTQYF. The CDR3 DNA follows: TGCGCCAGCAGCCAACTCGACAGGGGTCGAAGCACAGATACGCAGTATTTT.

This chain connects TRBV30 to TRBJ1-6; D is ambiguous. V was pared by 0 bases and J by 9 bases, with 12 bases between. The germline CDR1 and CDR2 sequences are GTSNPN and SVGIG (reference sequence). The CDR3 extends over 14 amino acids. The CDR3 loop is CAWSVGEMGSPLHF. The CDR3 nucleotides read TGTGCCTGGAGTGTCGGGGAAATGGGTTCACCCCTCCACTTT.

The chain couples TRBV28 to TRBJ2-7, with D maybe TRBD2 (5 bases). Germline assignment: CDR1 MDHEN and CDR2 SYDVKM. The CDR3 has 14 residues. Trimming pared 7 bases from V and 1 base from J, leaving 14 bases between. DNA of the CDR3: TGTGCCAGCATTCGGGGAATTGGGTCCTACGAGCAGTACTTC. It encodes CASIRGIGSYEQYF.

V and J are TRBV9 and TRBJ2-7; a possible D gene is TRBD2 (5 bases). CDR1 is SGDLS and CDR2 is YYNGEE in the germline V gene. The CDR3 has 13 residues. V lost 5 bases and J lost 4, with 13 bases in between. CDR3 region: CASSEAEGYEQYF. The CDR3 DNA reads TGTGCCAGCAGTGAGGCCGAGGGTTACGAGCAGTACTTC.

This chain uses TRBV7-2 with TRBJ2-1; D gene ambiguous. CDR1 is SGHTA and CDR2 is FQGNSA in the germline V gene. The V and J ends lost 5 bases and 0 bases respectively, with 5 bases between them. This CDR3 is 13 amino acids long. CDR3 loop: CASSLSSYNEQFF. The CDR3 bases are TGTGCCAGCAGCCTGAGCTCCTACAATGAGCAGTTCTTC.

The V and J genes are TRBV7-8 and TRBJ2-6; maybe TRBD2 (5 bases). CDR1 SGHVS and CDR2 FQNEAQ come from the germline V gene. This CDR3 region has 14 residues. V dropped 11 bases and J dropped 1 base, with 12 bases sitting between them. The CDR3 coding sequence is TGTGCCGTGATAAGGACTTCTGGGGCCAACGTCCTGACTTTC. This gives the protein CAVIRTSGANVLTF.